This T cell receptor (beta chain) emerged from a study of shared clonotypes between healthy human individuals. Study-wide findings and caveats: Researchers found naive subsets generally carried larger estimated richness than memory subsets. Clonotype sharing levels among donors were expected to vary with sequencing depth. Inspection by rarefaction showed sorted-subset sequencing to be incomplete despite large depth. Blood alone was sampled, and tissue repertoires likely differ.

Here immunoSEQ multiplex PCR was the method, and the copy in TCRdb shows in-frame clones only, minus some. Of roughly 2,300,000 clones in the sample, about 90% are singletons; the top ten hold approximately 0.39%. As for this clone: What it binds is unknown. An end of the junction differs from the germline gene, which may be a read error.

CDR1 and CDR2 (germline): MNHEY, SVGAGI. The CDR3 runs to 15 residues. The V and J genes are TRBV6-5 and TRBJ2-1; 8 bases map to TRBD1. This receptor was identified in a man younger than 35 in good health. Some clones in this sample may be carry-over from other donors' samples. Sequenced input: naive CD4+ T cells from PBMCs. The subset is: CD45RA+ positively selected. CDR3 sequence reads: CASNYRGSSYNEQFF. The CDR3 DNA reads TGTGCCAGCAATTACAGGGGGAGCTCCTACAATGAGCAGTTCTTC.